This record looks at one T cell receptor (beta chain) sequence and its context. Its specificity is not known. This sample was taken from a study of Ad26.COV2.S vaccination and SARS-CoV-2 variants. As for the study in general: This donor came from the COV1001 trial of Ad26.COV2.S. Into the muscle, Ad26.COV2.S was dosed once or twice, 56 days apart.

Only in-frame clones appear in the TCRdb table, and some are missing; sequencing was by immunoSEQ multiplex PCR. The sample lists roughly 680,000 clones, around 92% occurring once. Germline V lookup: CDR1 PRHDT, CDR2 FYEKMQ (reference sequence). The CDR3 has 17 residues. V gave up 1 base and J gave up 0 bases; unmatched junction bases: 6. This sample's treatment: around 19 received Ad26.COV2.S at low or high dose, single or two shots; about 5 received placebo; per-sample allocation not given. Day 63 after the first injection of vaccine or placebo was the sampling time. The study, taken as a whole, reports: Participants in the vaccine arm had higher spike-specific TCR breadth; placebo recipients had lower.

The chain couples TRBV13 to TRBJ2-3; the match to TRBD1 covers 8 bases. The source was peripheral blood, collected in a trial of Ad26.COV2.S vaccine versus placebo. This sequence was found in a person aged 18-60 years who received the Ad26.COV2.S COVID-19 vaccine or a placebo. In nucleotides, the CDR3 is TGTGCCAGCAGCTTAGCCCGGGACAGGACCAGCACAGATACGCAGTATTTT. It encodes CASSLARDRTSTDTQYF.